This T cell receptor beta chain comes out of a study of cytomegalovirus exposure and HLA in healthy donors. Both 60 Vbeta primers and 13 Jbeta primers went into the PCR. Profiled with immunoSEQ multiplex PCR; TCRdb holds only in-frame clones, not every one. Of more than 95,000 clones in the sample, more than 15% were seen once. This clone was counted a few times. The sequenced sample consisted of PBMCs. This clonotype was obtained from a female donor in good health and CMV-seropositive.

CDR3 coding DNA: TGTGCCAGCAGCTTAGGCGGAACTAGCACAGATACGCAGTATTTT. This encodes CASSLGGTSTDTQYF. J is TRBJ2-3 and V is TRBV7-3; D not resolved. This CDR3 region has 15 residues. Germline V gene lookup returns CDR1 SGHTA and CDR2 FQGTGA. The V end lost 2 bases, the J end lost 0 bases, and 9 bases lay between the germline ends. Drawing the rest from reference TRBV7-3 and TRBJ2-3, the complete variable domain is GAGVSQTPSNKVTEKGKYVELRCDPISGHTALYWYRQSLGQGPEFLIYFQGTGAADDSGLPNDRFFAVRPEGSVSTLKIQRTERGDSAVYLCASSLGGTSTDTQYFGPGTRLTVL.